Below, 18 T cell receptor beta chains from the same sample are listed, as sequenced in a study of blood T cell repertoires in COVID-19. The assay was immunoSEQ multiplex PCR, and TCRdb's table has in-frame clones only and misses some. The sample shows 250,000 to 350,000 clones, over 75% of them seen only once. Material for sequencing was PBMCs or T cells enriched from blood (not recorded which). These receptor sequences come from a woman in her twenties or thirties who had recovered from COVID-19.

This sequence joins TRBV28 and TRBJ1-1; 7 bases map to TRBD1. V trimming: 6 bases; J trimming: 12 bases; junction bases outside the gene matches: 13. The germline gives CDR1 MDHEN, CDR2 SYDVKM. The CDR3 extends over 13 amino acids. For the CDR3, the DNA is TGTGCCAGCAGCATAGGAAGAAAGACAGGGCCTTTCTTT. Translation: CASSIGRKTGPFF.

The chain combines TRBV27 with TRBJ2-1; 9 bases agree with TRBD2. This CDR3 contains 15 residues. Germline-derived CDR1 and CDR2 are MNHEY and SMNVEV (reference sequence). V shed 4 bases, J shed 0 bases, and the junction held 1 base outside the gene matches. In nucleotides, the CDR3 is TGTGCCAGCAGTTATAGCGGGGGCTCCTACAATGAGCAGTTCTTC. It is translated as CASSYSGGSYNEQFF.

The V call is TRBV10-2, the J call TRBJ2-2, with D perhaps matching TRBD2 (6 bases). Germline CDR1 is WSHSY and CDR2 is SAAADI. V was cut by 6 bases and J by 4 bases, with 18 bases left in between. There are 16 residues in the CDR3. The CDR3 coding sequence is TGCGCCAGCAGCCGCACTGGCGGGACGGGCACCGGGGAGCTGTTTTTT. This gives the protein CASSRTGGTGTGELFF.

The chain joins TRBV29-1 to TRBJ1-6; a possible D gene is TRBD1 (5 bases). V lost 8 bases, J lost 7 bases, and 15 bases lay in between. This CDR3 is built from 13 residues. Germline CDR1 reads SQVTM; CDR2 reads ANQGSEA. The CDR3 nucleotides read TGCAGCATTCGCCTAGACAGCAATTCACCCCTCCACTTT. As protein: CSIRLDSNSPLHF.

The genes are TRBV28 and TRBJ1-2, with TRBD1 as a possible D gene (6 bases). The V gene's germline CDR1 is MDHEN and CDR2 SYDVKM. There are 15 residues in the CDR3. V was clipped by 5 bases and J by 4 bases, with 17 bases between them. Here the CDR3 reads CASSQRTATIYGYTF. The CDR3 DNA sequence: TGTGCCAGCAGTCAACGGACAGCTACGATCTATGGCTACACCTTC.

The chain combines TRBV6-5 with TRBJ1-1; TRBD1 might be the D (6 bases). Germline CDR1 MNHEY, CDR2 SVGAGI. The V end was cut by 6 bases, the J end by 4 bases, with 15 bases between. CDR3 length equals 14 residues. CDR3 loop: CASRVTGTSTEAFF. For the CDR3, the DNA is TGTGCCAGCAGAGTTACAGGGACCAGCACTGAAGCTTTCTTT.

The V call is TRBV27, the J call TRBJ2-1; 8 nucleotides line up with TRBD2. Germline V gene lookup returns CDR1 MNHEY and CDR2 SMNVEV (reference sequence). Trimming took 5 bases from V and 2 from J; bases not matched to a gene: 8. The CDR3 is made up of 16 amino acids. CDR3 residues: CASSAIAGKAYNEQFF. The CDR3 DNA is TGTGCCAGCAGTGCAATAGCGGGAAAAGCCTACAATGAGCAGTTCTTC.

The chain couples TRBV7-2 to TRBJ2-7; 9 positions match TRBD2. The CDR3 length is 14 residues. Germline trimming cut 5 bases from V and 7 bases from J; bases unmatched to any gene: 9. In germline, CDR1 is SGHTA, CDR2 FQGNSA. CDR3 in DNA: TGTGCCAGCAGCCCCGCGGGGGGGAATAGGGAGCAGTACTTC. Amino acid sequence: CASSPAGGNREQYF.

The genes are TRBV7-9 and TRBJ2-1, with D perhaps TRBD1 (5 bases). Germline CDR1 is SEHNR and CDR2 is FQNEAQ (reference sequence). The CDR3 length is 14 residues. The V gene lost 4 bases and the J gene lost 4 bases, with 11 bases spanning the gap. The CDR3 spells CASSSDSYYNEQFF. The CDR3 DNA follows: TGTGCCAGCAGCTCCGACAGCTATTACAATGAGCAGTTCTTC.

The genes are TRBV27 and TRBJ1-5, with 7 bases that match TRBD1. The germline gives CDR1 MNHEY, CDR2 SMNVEV (reference sequence). This CDR3 has 14 amino acids. V shed 8 bases, J shed 3 bases, and the junction held 7 bases outside the gene matches. The CDR3 spells CASRAGGSNQPQHF. Here the CDR3 DNA reads TGTGCCAGCCGCGCAGGGGGTTCCAATCAGCCCCAGCATTTT.

The chain joins TRBV20-1 to TRBJ2-5; D is uncertain. V was trimmed by 6 bases and J by 4 bases, leaving 6 bases between them. The V gene's germline CDR1 is DFQATT and CDR2 SNEGSKA (reference sequence). CDR3 length: 10 amino acids. In DNA, the CDR3 is TGCAGTGCGGCCCTAGAGACCCAGTACTTC. As protein: CSAALETQYF.

The chain combines TRBV6-2 or TRBV6-3 with TRBJ2-7, with TRBD2 matching 7 bases. CDR3 length equals 18 residues. The germline CDR1 and CDR2 sequences are MNHEY and SVGEGT. The V gene end was trimmed by 2 bases and the J gene end by 0 bases; junction bases not matched to a gene: 13. In DNA form, the CDR3 reads TGTGCCAGCAGTTACCCACCAGCGGGAAGACCCTACTCCTACGAGCAGTACTTC. The encoded protein is CASSYPPAGRPYSYEQYF.

The genes are TRBV7-2 and TRBJ2-4; 8 nucleotides align to TRBD2. V lost 2 bases and J lost 6; bases outside the gene matches: 12. Germline values: CDR1 SGHTA, CDR2 FQGNSA. CDR3 length: 17 amino acids. The CDR3 coding sequence is TGTGCCAGCAGCTTAAAGGGAGCGGGAGTAGGAGGAAACATTCAGTACTTC. Translating it yields CASSLKGAGVGGNIQYF.

The V gene is TRBV13, the J gene TRBJ1-6, with unresolved D. This CDR3 region has 12 residues. The V gene lost 5 bases and the J gene lost 10 bases, with 9 bases spanning the gap. The V gene's germline CDR1 is PRHDT and CDR2 FYEKMQ (reference sequence). The CDR3 here is CASSPLGSPLHF. CDR3 in DNA: TGTGCCAGCAGCCCCCTCGGGTCACCCCTCCACTTT. The full variable domain, in which reference TRBV13 and TRBJ1-6 provide the parts outside the CDR3, is AAGVIQSPRHLIKEKRETATLKCYPIPRHDTVYWYQQGPGQDPQFLISFYEKMQSDKGSIPDRFSAQQFSDYHSELNMSSLELGDSALYFCASSPLGSPLHFGNGTRLTVT.

The chain uses TRBV7-6 and TRBJ2-7; TRBD1 aligns across 9 bases. With 2 bases clipped from V and 6 bases from J, the junction kept 8 bases outside the gene matches. The CDR3 totals 15 residues. Germline V lookup: CDR1 SGHVS, CDR2 FNYEAQ. This CDR3 reads CASSLRTGVTSEQYF. The CDR3 nucleotides read TGTGCCAGCAGCTTACGGACAGGGGTAACTTCCGAGCAGTACTTC.

V gene TRBV4-2 combines with J gene TRBJ2-1; 7 bases match TRBD2. There are 15 residues in the CDR3. The ends lost 0 bases at V and 8 bases at J; junction bases unmatched: 7. Germline V lookup: CDR1 LGHNA, CDR2 YNFKEQ. The CDR3 loop is CASSQEILRGDEQFF. The DNA for the CDR3 is TGTGCCAGCAGCCAAGAAATCTTACGGGGGGATGAGCAGTTCTTC.

V usage is TRBV25-1 and J usage is TRBJ1-2, with 8 bases lining up with TRBD1. The CDR3 extends over 13 amino acids. The germline gives CDR1 MGHDK, CDR2 SYGVNS. The J segment lost 5 bases and the V segment lost 6 bases, leaving 5 bases of the junction unmatched. The CDR3 region is CASRGQGDYGYTF. DNA of the CDR3: TGTGCCAGCAGAGGACAGGGCGATTATGGCTACACCTTC.

This clone showed up just a few times. CDR3 DNA: TGCGCCAGCAGCCAAGATCCCACTGGGACAGGAACGAATGAGCAGTTCTTC. It translates to CASSQDPTGTGTNEQFF. V is TRBV4-3 and J is TRBJ2-1; TRBD1 agrees at 8 bases. Germline V gives CDR1 LGHNA, CDR2 YSLEER. The CDR3 sequence is 17 residues long. Trimming removed 0 bases from V and 7 bases from J; junction bases left unmatched: 11.